Following are 28 T cell receptor beta chains from one sample sequenced in a study of a mutant IDH1 vaccine in newly diagnosed glioma. Produced via immunoSEQ multiplex PCR; TCRdb's table is partial and in-frame only. The data show fewer than 70,000 clones, less than 85% seen once. Specified time point: week 11, during vaccination. What each vaccine dose contained was 300 ug of mutant IDH1 20-mer peptide, accompanied by topical imiquimod. These TCRs are of unknown antigen specificity. This material consisted of PBMCs, taken from a glioma patient whose treatment included an IDH1 peptide vaccine. All receptors derive from a man aged 25 to 40 with glioma.

This clone was counted a few times. The gene calls are TRBV7-9 and TRBJ1-6, with 9 bases that match TRBD1. The CDR3 contains 17 residues. The germline CDR1 and CDR2 sequences are SEHNR and FQNEAQ (reference sequence). Unmatched junction bases numbered 8, after V lost 5 bases and J lost 3 bases. As DNA, the CDR3 is TGTGCCAGCAGCCCGTGGACAGGGGCCCTCTATAATTCACCCCTCCACTTT. As protein: CASSPWTGALYNSPLHF.

The gene calls are TRBV9 and TRBJ2-1; 11 bases are a match to TRBD2. Germline V gene sequence: CDR1 SGDLS, CDR2 YYNGEE. This CDR3 comprises 16 residues. Losses at the gene ends were 2 bases for V and 4 bases for J; bases not matched to a gene: 5. The CDR3 here is CASSVGTSGMYNEQFF. The CDR3 DNA reads as TGTGCCAGCAGCGTTGGGACTAGCGGCATGTACAATGAGCAGTTCTTC.

This clone appeared a single time. The gene calls are TRBV19 and TRBJ2-1; 7 bases align to TRBD1. This CDR3 has 15 residues. Germline CDR1 and CDR2: LNHDA and SQIVND (reference sequence). V was pared by 1 base and J by 2 bases, with 2 bases of the junction left unmatched. CDR3 amino acids: CASSIVGTAYNEQFF. Written as DNA, the CDR3 is TGTGCCAGTAGTATAGTCGGGACAGCCTACAATGAGCAGTTCTTC. The full variable domain, with the rest looked up from reference TRBV19 and TRBJ2-1, is DGGITQSPKYLFRKEGQNVTLSCEQNLNHDAMYWYRQDPGQGLRLIYYSQIVNDFQKGDIAEGYSVSREKKESFPLTVTSAQKNPTAFYLCASSIVGTAYNEQFFGPGTRLTVL.

The table lists this clone with a count of one. The chain links TRBV5-4 to TRBJ2-5; D is possibly TRBD1 (6 bases). V was trimmed by 2 bases and J by 5 bases, leaving 16 bases between them. CDR3 length: 15 amino acids. CDR1 SGHNT and CDR2 YYREEE come from the germline V gene (reference sequence). The CDR3 protein is CASSFLQGGSETQYF. The CDR3 DNA is TGTGCCAGCAGCTTTTTACAGGGCGGGTCGGAGACCCAGTACTTC. The complete variable domain, with remaining parts taken from reference TRBV5-4 and TRBJ2-5, reads ETGVTQSPTHLIKTRGQQVTLRCSSQSGHNTVSWYQQALGQGPQFIFQYYREEENGRGNFPPRFSGLQFPNYSSELNVNALELDDSALYLCASSFLQGGSETQYFGPGTRLLVL.

This clone was detected a few times. The chain has TRBV30 and TRBJ1-2; D not certain. The germline CDR1 and CDR2 sequences are GTSNPN and SVGIG (reference sequence). Deletions cut 5 bases from V and 3 bases from J, with 10 bases between. CDR3 length: 12 amino acids. The CDR3 DNA follows: TGTGCCTGGGTGGACTGGGACTATGGCTACACCTTC. Amino acids: CAWVDWDYGYTF. The full variable domain, completed using reference TRBV30 and TRBJ1-2, is SQTIHQWPATLVQPVGSPLSLECTVEGTSNPNLYWYRQAAGRGLQLLFYSVGIGQISSEVPQNLSASRPQDRQFILSSKKLLLSDSGFYLCAWVDWDYGYTFGSGTRLTVV.

This chain uses TRBV5-5 with TRBJ2-3; 8 bases line up with TRBD2. Unmatched junction bases numbered 13, after V lost 2 bases and J lost 2 bases. Germline CDR1 reads SGHKS; CDR2 reads YYEKEE (reference sequence). This CDR3 spans 18 amino acids. CDR3 protein: CASSFLMGGGPLTDTQYF. For the CDR3, the DNA is TGTGCCAGCAGCTTCCTCATGGGCGGGGGGCCCCTCACAGATACGCAGTATTTT.

The sample holds one count of this clone. The chain employs TRBV7-2 and TRBJ2-7, with D perhaps matching TRBD2 (6 bases). This CDR3 contains 15 residues. Between the trimmed V and J ends, which lost 1 base and 2 bases, there was a span of 12 bases. The V gene's germline CDR1 is SGHTA and CDR2 FQGNSA. CDR3 protein: CASSLVGTRTYEQYF. In DNA, the CDR3 is TGTGCCAGCAGCTTAGTAGGGACTCGAACCTACGAGCAGTACTTC.

Only one count was recorded for this clone. The chain couples TRBV5-6 to TRBJ1-4; a possible D gene is TRBD1 (6 bases). Trimming cost V 4 bases and J 8 bases, with 18 bases left between them. This CDR3 has 15 amino acids. Germline-derived CDR1 and CDR2 are SGHDT and YYEEEE. DNA for the CDR3: TGTGCCAGCAGCCGTGGGTTCAGGGGTGAGGAAAAACTGTTTTTT. Its translation: CASSRGFRGEEKLFF.

The chain recombines TRBV6-5 with TRBJ2-3; the D is unclear. In germline, CDR1 is MNHEY, CDR2 SVGAGI. Trimming left V 3 bases short and J 1 base short, with 14 bases between. This CDR3 region has 16 residues. The CDR3 nucleotides are TGTGCCAGCAGTTATGGCCCCTATCGGGGCACAGATACGCAGTATTTT. Translation: CASSYGPYRGTDTQYF.

The genes are TRBV9 and TRBJ1-5; D gene ambiguous. This CDR3 is built from 13 residues. V lost 2 bases and J lost 1, with 4 bases in between. The germline V gene has CDR1 SGDLS and CDR2 YYNGEE. The CDR3 nucleotides are TGTGCCAGCAGCGTTACGAGCAATCAGCCCCAGCATTTT. Translation gives CASSVTSNQPQHF.

The gene calls are TRBV5-1 and TRBJ2-1, with 7 bases fitting TRBD1. This CDR3 spans 16 amino acids. CDR1 is SGHRS and CDR2 is YFSETQ in the germline V gene. Trimming took 5 bases from V and 4 from J; bases not matched to a gene: 12. CDR3 region: CASRLAPGQHYNEQFF. The CDR3 nucleotides read TGCGCCAGCAGACTTGCTCCGGGACAGCATTACAATGAGCAGTTCTTC.

The chain employs TRBV27 and TRBJ2-7; TRBD1 aligns across 8 bases. V dropped 3 bases and J dropped 1; count of bases not matched to a gene: 5. Germline V gene data show CDR1 as MNHEY and CDR2 as SMNVEV (reference sequence). This CDR3 spans 15 amino acids. The CDR3 is CASSFSGGASYEQYF. The CDR3 DNA is TGTGCCAGCAGTTTTTCAGGGGGCGCTTCCTACGAGCAGTACTTC.

This clone was counted between two and nine times. The rearrangement links TRBV29-1 to TRBJ1-4; TRBD1 agrees at 7 bases. The CDR3 runs to 14 residues. With 7 bases clipped from V and 6 bases from J, the junction kept 11 bases outside the gene matches. Looked up from germline, CDR1 is SQVTM and CDR2 is ANQGSEA. Here the CDR3 reads CSAESGTEDEKLFF. CDR3 coding DNA: TGCAGCGCCGAATCCGGGACAGAGGATGAAAAACTGTTTTTT.

This clone came up once. The rearrangement uses TRBV28 and TRBJ1-6; D unresolved. Germline V gene data show CDR1 as MDHEN and CDR2 as SYDVKM. Trimming removed 1 base at V and 9 bases at J, with 19 bases between. The length of the CDR3 is 17 residues. In nucleotides, the CDR3 is TGTGCCAGCAGTTTATACCCTATAGGGATTCGGAGTTCACCCCTCCACTTT. Its protein product is CASSLYPIGIRSSPLHF.

J is TRBJ1-4 and V is TRBV5-4; D is ambiguous. The CDR3 has 13 residues. V lost 4 bases to trimming and J lost 5 bases, with 9 bases between them. Germline assignment: CDR1 SGHNT and CDR2 YYREEE (reference sequence). CDR3 DNA: TGTGCCAGCAGCCAAGACCACAATGAAAAACTGTTTTTT. Translated, it gives CASSQDHNEKLFF.

In regard to this clone: Other DNA sequences in this specimen translate into the identical CDR3. This chain uses TRBV5-4 with TRBJ2-3, with D perhaps matching TRBD2 (6 bases). Between the trimmed V and J ends, which lost 5 bases and 2 bases, there was a span of 9 bases. There are 13 residues in the CDR3. Per the germline V gene, CDR1 is SGHNT and CDR2 is YYREEE (reference sequence). The CDR3, as DNA: TGTGCCAGCAGTAGGGACTCCACAGATACGCAGTATTTT. Translated: CASSRDSTDTQYF.

The genes are TRBV6-1 and TRBJ1-5, with a weak D call TRBD1 (5 bases). This CDR3 region has 14 residues. The V end was cut by 7 bases, the J end by 3 bases, with 13 bases between. Germline values: CDR1 MNHNS, CDR2 SASEGT. In DNA, the CDR3 is TGTGCCAGCAAACCCGGGACCCTCAATCAGCCCCAGCATTTT. Translation: CASKPGTLNQPQHF.

This clone was detected only once. The chain joins TRBV28 to TRBJ2-4, with D hard to call. Germline V lookup: CDR1 MDHEN, CDR2 SYDVKM. V gave up 4 bases and J gave up 0 bases, with 4 bases separating them. This CDR3 is 13 amino acids long. The CDR3 sequence is CASSYGAKNIQYF. Here the CDR3 DNA reads TGTGCCAGCAGTTACGGAGCCAAAAACATTCAGTACTTC.

The CDR3 spells CSVGLSETQYF. In nucleotides, the CDR3 is TGCAGCGTTGGATTATCAGAGACCCAGTACTTC. The genes are TRBV29-1 and TRBJ2-5; D is unresolved. The ends were cut back, 4 bases at V and 4 bases at J, with 7 bases in the middle. CDR1 and CDR2 from the germline V gene are SQVTM and ANQGSEA. The CDR3 runs to 11 residues.

The V call is TRBV10-3, the J call TRBJ2-3, with a weak D call TRBD2 (6 bases). Germline V gene lookup returns CDR1 ENHRY and CDR2 SYGVKD. This CDR3 spans 13 amino acids. V dropped 8 bases and J dropped 4 bases, with 13 bases sitting between them. CDR3 DNA sequence: TGTGCCATCCGCGGGACTCCGTCAGATACGCAGTATTTT. Translating it yields CAIRGTPSDTQYF.

The rearrangement links TRBV27 to TRBJ2-7; 7 positions match TRBD2. After removal of 5 bases from V and 4 bases from J, the junction contained 11 bases not matched to a gene. The CDR3 runs to 15 residues. Per germline, CDR1 MNHEY and CDR2 SMNVEV (reference sequence). The CDR3 region has the DNA TGTGCCAGCAGTGGGGCGGGAGAATTTCAATACGAGCAGTACTTC. It encodes CASSGAGEFQYEQYF.

The V gene is TRBV7-7, the J gene TRBJ2-3; 8 bases agree with TRBD2. The J segment lost 0 bases and the V segment lost 1 base, leaving 3 bases of the junction unmatched. The CDR3 runs to 16 residues. Germline V gives CDR1 SSHAT, CDR2 FNYEAQ (reference sequence). The CDR3 protein is CASSLGTSKSTDTQYF. In nucleotides, the CDR3 is TGTGCCAGCAGCTTAGGGACTAGCAAGAGCACAGATACGCAGTATTTT.

The genes are TRBV27 and TRBJ2-7, with 11 bases identical to TRBD2. The CDR3 totals 19 residues. The J segment lost 3 bases and the V segment lost 3 bases, leaving 16 bases of the junction unmatched. CDR1 and CDR2 (germline): MNHEY, SMNVEV (reference sequence). The CDR3 protein is CASSFLRVTSSGRLYEQYF. CDR3 DNA: TGTGCCAGCAGTTTTCTCCGGGTTACATCTAGCGGGAGGCTCTACGAGCAGTACTTC.

V is TRBV19 and J is TRBJ1-5; 9 bases agree with TRBD1. This CDR3 region has 16 residues. Germline-derived CDR1 and CDR2 are LNHDA and SQIVND (reference sequence). The J segment lost 4 bases and the V segment lost 4 bases, leaving 8 bases of the junction unmatched. The CDR3 DNA sequence: TGTGCCAGTAGTACTCGAATAGGGACAGGGAATCAGCCCCAGCATTTT. This codes for CASSTRIGTGNQPQHF.

The chain joins TRBV7-9 to TRBJ2-1; possibly TRBD2 for D (5 bases). The CDR3 is made up of 15 amino acids. The germline V gene encodes CDR1 SEHNR and CDR2 FQNEAQ (reference sequence). The V end lost 3 bases, the J end lost 4 bases, and 13 bases lay between the germline ends. In nucleotides, the CDR3 is TGTGCCAGCAGCTTTGGAGACGGACTTTACAATGAGCAGTTCTTC. Translation: CASSFGDGLYNEQFF. Full variable domain (rest looked up from reference TRBV7-9 and TRBJ2-1): DTGVSQNPRHKITKRGQNVTFRCDPISEHNRLYWYRQTLGQGPEFLTYFQNEAQLEKSRLLSDRFSAERPKGSFSTLEIQRTEQGDSAMYLCASSFGDGLYNEQFFGPGTRLTVL.

V gene TRBV11-2 combines with J gene TRBJ2-5, with D maybe TRBD2 (5 bases). The DNA end favors TRBJ2-7, so the J call may be wrong. The CDR3 spans 15 residues. Germline assignment: CDR1 SGHAT and CDR2 FQNNGV. The CDR3 is CASSLSHQRSYEQYF. The CDR3 DNA reads as TGTGCCAGCAGCTTAAGTCACCAGCGGTCCTACGAGCAGTACTTC.

The chain joins TRBV27 to TRBJ2-1, with 11 bases that match TRBD2. The CDR3 totals 15 residues. The V segment lost 7 bases and the J segment 6 bases; nucleotides outside the gene matches: 8. The germline gives CDR1 MNHEY, CDR2 SMNVEV (reference sequence). CDR3 bases: TGTGCCAGCAACAAACCGGGACTAGCGGTCAATGAGCAGTTCTTC. As protein: CASNKPGLAVNEQFF.

This clone appeared a few times. This rearrangement joins TRBV27 to TRBJ1-4; 7 positions agree with TRBD1. Germline V gene lookup returns CDR1 MNHEY and CDR2 SMNVEV (reference sequence). The CDR3 contains 15 residues. Losses at the gene ends were 2 bases for V and 4 bases for J; bases not matched to a gene: 4. CDR3 loop: CASSLTGQFNEKLFF. The DNA of the CDR3 is TGTGCCAGCAGTTTAACGGGACAGTTTAATGAAAAACTGTTTTTT.